These 15 T cell receptor beta chains originate from one sample sequenced in a study of cytomegalovirus exposure and HLA in healthy donors. Primers included in the PCR were 60 Vbeta and 13 Jbeta primers. TCRdb's copy holds only in-frame clones and misses some; the assay was immunoSEQ multiplex PCR. This table has approximately 99,000 clones, approximately 70% appearing once. The specimen was PBMCs. All receptors derive from a man aged 35 to 55 in good health and CMV-seronegative.

For the CDR3, the DNA is TGTGCCAGCAGTTTAAGTACAGGGGGGAATTCACCCCTCCACTTT. Amino acid sequence: CASSLSTGGNSPLHF. The V gene is TRBV27, the J gene TRBJ1-6; TRBD1 matches at 8 bases. The V gene end was trimmed by 2 bases and the J gene end by 7 bases; junction bases not matched to a gene: 4. Germline V lookup: CDR1 MNHEY, CDR2 SMNVEV (reference sequence). The CDR3 spans 15 residues.

The V and J genes are TRBV4-3 and TRBJ2-5; D possibly corresponds to TRBD2 (7 bases). The V gene's germline CDR1 is LGHNA and CDR2 YSLEER. The CDR3 is made up of 16 amino acids. The V and J ends lost 1 base and 4 bases respectively, with 16 bases between them. CDR3 DNA: TGCGCCAGCAGCCAAGGGGTCCGGGGGGCGTCAGAGACCCAGTACTTC. It codes for CASSQGVRGASETQYF.

This chain links TRBV6-5 with TRBJ2-7; 8 bases are a match to TRBD1. CDR1 MNHEY and CDR2 SVGAGI come from the germline V gene. Trimming removed 4 bases from V and 3 bases from J; junction bases left unmatched: 5. This CDR3 is 14 amino acids long. The CDR3 coding sequence is TGTGCCAGCAGTTCGACAGGGGACGACTACGAGCAGTACGTC. Translation gives CASSSTGDDYEQYV.

The count of this clone is one. This sequence joins TRBV12-2 and TRBJ2-7; TRBD2 reflects the table's D call only, with no check against the DNA. TRBV12-2 is a listed pseudogene. CDR3 length: 14 residues. The CDR3 DNA follows: TGTGCAAGTCGCAAAGCGGGGGGAAGGTACGAGCAGTACTTC. This encodes CASRKAGGRYEQYF.

The chain couples TRBV5-6 to TRBJ2-7; D gene unclear. This CDR3 spans 14 amino acids. Germline values: CDR1 SGHDT, CDR2 YYEEEE. The ends were cut back, 4 bases at V and 9 bases at J, with 20 bases in the middle. The CDR3 coding sequence is TGTGCCAGCAGCCGTATTCTCCTAGACGTGGGGCAGTACTTC. As protein: CASSRILLDVGQYF.

The chain carries TRBV18 and TRBJ1-6; 8 bases agree with TRBD1. Per germline, CDR1 KGHSH and CDR2 LQKENI. The V gene end was trimmed by 3 bases and the J gene end by 10 bases; junction bases not matched to a gene: 5. The CDR3 runs 14 residues. CDR3 sequence (DNA): TGTGCCAGCTCACCGGGACAGGATTGGTCACCCCTCCACTTT. It encodes CASSPGQDWSPLHF. The entire variable domain, with the rest obtained from reference TRBV18 and TRBJ1-6, is as follows: NAGVMQNPRHLVRRRGQEARLRCSPMKGHSHVYWYRQLPEEGLKFMVYLQKENIIDESGMPKERFSAEFPKEGPSILRIQQVVRGDSAAYFCASSPGQDWSPLHFGNGTRLTVT.

In DNA form, the CDR3 reads TGTGCCACCAGCTTAATTGTGAATCAGCCCCAGCATTTT. It translates to CATSLIVNQPQHF. The chain is built from TRBV15 and TRBJ1-5; D call uncertain. Trimming left V 5 bases short and J 4 bases short, with 9 bases between. Germline V gene data show CDR1 as LNHNV and CDR2 as YYDKDF (reference sequence). The CDR3 extends over 13 amino acids.

CDR3 in amino acids: CASSLGERDYGYTF. DNA of the CDR3: TGTGCCAGCAGCTTAGGGGAGCGGGACTATGGCTACACCTTC. This chain joins TRBV7-9 and TRBJ1-2; no clear D. Germline V CDR1 and CDR2: SEHNR, FQNEAQ (reference sequence). V shed 1 base and J shed 3 bases, with 9 bases lying between them. The CDR3 has 14 amino acids.

This rearrangement joins TRBV4-3 to TRBJ2-5; 10 nucleotides align to TRBD2. After removal of 0 bases from V and 4 bases from J, the junction contained 14 bases not matched to a gene. The CDR3 has 19 amino acids. Per the germline V gene, CDR1 is LGHNA and CDR2 is YSLEER. CDR3 DNA sequence: TGCGCCAGCAGCCAAGAACCGGGATTAGCGGGGGGCCAGGGAGAGACCCAGTACTTC. Protein sequence: CASSQEPGLAGGQGETQYF.

J is TRBJ1-4 and V is TRBV19; 9 bases line up with TRBD1. CDR1 LNHDA and CDR2 SQIVND come from the germline V gene (reference sequence). CDR3 length equals 13 residues. V shed 11 bases, J shed 3 bases, and the junction held 4 bases outside the gene matches. The CDR3 coding sequence is TGTGCCTCAAACAGGGGGCCTAATGAAAAACTGTTTTTT. The encoded protein is CASNRGPNEKLFF.

This rearrangement joins TRBV19 to TRBJ1-5; D not certain. Trimming pared 1 base from V and 5 bases from J, leaving 15 bases between. Germline loops: CDR1 LNHDA, CDR2 SQIVND (reference sequence). The CDR3 extends over 16 amino acids. DNA of the CDR3: TGTGCCAGTAGTATAGTGCGGGAGGTTGGGGATCAGCCCCAGCATTTT. Its translation: CASSIVREVGDQPQHF.

This rearrangement joins TRBV7-9 to TRBJ2-7; maybe TRBD1 (6 bases). The CDR3 covers 15 residues. V shed 2 bases and J shed 0 bases, with 11 bases lying between them. The germline CDR1 and CDR2 sequences are SEHNR and FQNEAQ (reference sequence). CDR3 residues: CASSLFTGPSYEQYF. CDR3 nucleotide sequence: TGTGCCAGCAGCTTATTTACAGGGCCCTCCTACGAGCAGTACTTC.

This clone has a handful of counts. The chain recombines TRBV7-2 with TRBJ2-7; perhaps TRBD2 as D (5 bases). The CDR3 runs to 15 residues. Looked up from germline, CDR1 is SGHTA and CDR2 is FQGNSA. Trimming left V 6 bases short and J 2 bases short, with 17 bases between. CDR3 in amino acids: CASRLDGGFTYEQYF. The CDR3 region has the DNA TGTGCCAGCAGACTAGACGGAGGATTTACCTACGAGCAGTACTTC.

The chain recombines TRBV2 with TRBJ2-1; 8 positions match TRBD1. Germline values: CDR1 SNHLY, CDR2 FYNNEI. This CDR3 comprises 15 residues. Trimming removed 10 bases from V and 2 bases from J; junction bases left unmatched: 10. CDR3 loop: CAMARQGTTYNEQFF. DNA of the CDR3: TGTGCCATGGCCAGACAGGGGACGACCTACAATGAGCAGTTCTTC.

The chain combines TRBV6-1 with TRBJ2-1; D remains unclear. From germline, CDR1 is MNHNS and CDR2 SASEGT. V was cut by 7 bases and J by 1 base, with 11 bases left in between. This CDR3 spans 14 amino acids. CDR3 protein: CASKRGDSYNEQFF. The CDR3 DNA reads as TGTGCCAGCAAGAGAGGAGATTCCTACAATGAGCAGTTCTTC.